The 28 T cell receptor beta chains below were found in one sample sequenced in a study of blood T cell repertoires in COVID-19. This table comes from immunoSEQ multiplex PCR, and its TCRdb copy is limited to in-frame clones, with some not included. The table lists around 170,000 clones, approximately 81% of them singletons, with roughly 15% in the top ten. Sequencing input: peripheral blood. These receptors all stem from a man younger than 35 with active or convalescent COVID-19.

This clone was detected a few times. The CDR3 DNA reads TGTGCCAGCAGCCAGCGACTAGCGGGAGGAACTCCCGAGCAGTACTTC. Protein: CASSQRLAGGTPEQYF. The V and J genes are TRBV6-2 or TRBV6-3 and TRBJ2-7, with 13 nucleotides matching TRBD2. Germline V gene lookup returns CDR1 MNHEY and CDR2 SVGEGT. The CDR3 runs to 16 residues. V shed 6 bases and J 6 bases; nucleotides not matched to a gene: 11.

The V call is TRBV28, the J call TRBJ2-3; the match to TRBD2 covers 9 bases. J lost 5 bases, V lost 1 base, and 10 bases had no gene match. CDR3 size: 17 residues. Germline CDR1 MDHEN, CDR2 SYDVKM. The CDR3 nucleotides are TGTGCCAGCAGTTTATTAGAGATAGCGGGAGAAAAAGATACGCAGTATTTT. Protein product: CASSLLEIAGEKDTQYF.

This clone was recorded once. CDR3 in amino acids: CASSGTAYLNTEAFF. Here the CDR3 DNA reads TGTGCCAGCTCCGGGACAGCCTACTTGAACACTGAAGCTTTCTTT. The V gene is TRBV6-5, the J gene TRBJ1-1; 7 bases map to TRBD1. V dropped 8 bases and J dropped 0; count of bases not matched to a gene: 9. The CDR3 is 15 residues long. Germline values: CDR1 MNHEY, CDR2 SVGAGI.

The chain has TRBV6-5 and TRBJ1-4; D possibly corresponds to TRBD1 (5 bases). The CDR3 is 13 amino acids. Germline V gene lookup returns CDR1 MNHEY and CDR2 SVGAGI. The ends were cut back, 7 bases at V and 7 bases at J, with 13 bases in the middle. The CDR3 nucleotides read TGTGCCAGCAACGGAGGGGAGAGTGAAAAACTGTTTTTT. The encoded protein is CASNGGESEKLFF.

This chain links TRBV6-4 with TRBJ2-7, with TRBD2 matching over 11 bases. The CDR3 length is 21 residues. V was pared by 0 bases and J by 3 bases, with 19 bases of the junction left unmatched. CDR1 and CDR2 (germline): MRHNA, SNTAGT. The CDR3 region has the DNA TGTGCCAGCAGTGACTCAAAGGAGAGGGCTAGTATAGCGGGAGGGATCTACGAGCAGTACTTC. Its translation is CASSDSKERASIAGGIYEQYF.

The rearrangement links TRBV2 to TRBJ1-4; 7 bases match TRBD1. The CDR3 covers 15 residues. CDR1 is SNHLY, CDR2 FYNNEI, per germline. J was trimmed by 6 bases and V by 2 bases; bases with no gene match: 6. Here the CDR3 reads CASSETTGRYEKLFF. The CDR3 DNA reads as TGTGCCAGCAGTGAAACGACAGGGAGATATGAAAAACTGTTTTTT.

The CDR3 sequence is CASSIGDRIEAFF. The DNA of the CDR3 is TGTGCCAGTAGTATCGGAGACAGGATTGAAGCTTTCTTT. The chain is built from TRBV19 and TRBJ1-1, with a possible D match to TRBD1 (6 bases). The CDR3 runs to 13 residues. Trimming took 3 bases from V and 7 from J, leaving 12 bases between them. Germline values: CDR1 LNHDA, CDR2 SQIVND (reference sequence).

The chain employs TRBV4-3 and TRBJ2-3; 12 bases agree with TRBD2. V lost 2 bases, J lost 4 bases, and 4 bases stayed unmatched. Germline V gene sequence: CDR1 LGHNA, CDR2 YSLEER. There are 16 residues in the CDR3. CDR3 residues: CASSQRTSGMADTQYF. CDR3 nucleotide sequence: TGCGCCAGCAGCCAAAGGACTAGCGGGATGGCAGATACGCAGTATTTT.

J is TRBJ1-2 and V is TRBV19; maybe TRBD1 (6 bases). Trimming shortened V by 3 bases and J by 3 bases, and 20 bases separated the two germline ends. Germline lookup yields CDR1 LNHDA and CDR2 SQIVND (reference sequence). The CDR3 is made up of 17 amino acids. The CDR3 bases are TGTGCCAGTAGTATGTTGGAGGCGGGGGGCCGGGACTATGGCTACACCTTC. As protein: CASSMLEAGGRDYGYTF.

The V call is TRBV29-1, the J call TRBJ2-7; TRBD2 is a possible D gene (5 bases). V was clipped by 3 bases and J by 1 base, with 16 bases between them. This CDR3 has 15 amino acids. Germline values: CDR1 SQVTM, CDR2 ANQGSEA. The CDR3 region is CSVEVSAGGSYEQYF. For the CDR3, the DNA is TGCAGCGTTGAGGTCTCGGCGGGTGGTTCCTACGAGCAGTACTTC.

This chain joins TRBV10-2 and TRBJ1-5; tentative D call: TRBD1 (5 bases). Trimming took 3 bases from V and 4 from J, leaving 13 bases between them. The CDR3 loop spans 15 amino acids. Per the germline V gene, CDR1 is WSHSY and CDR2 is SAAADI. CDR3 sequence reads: CASSDWPGTNQPQHF. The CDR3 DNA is TGCGCCAGCAGTGATTGGCCAGGGACTAATCAGCCCCAGCATTTT.

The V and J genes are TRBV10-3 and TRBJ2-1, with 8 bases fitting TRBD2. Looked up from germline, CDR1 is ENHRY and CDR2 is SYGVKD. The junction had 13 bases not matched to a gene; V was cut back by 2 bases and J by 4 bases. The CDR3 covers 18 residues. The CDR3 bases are TGTGCCATCAGTGAGGGAGGACTAGCTACCTTGGCATACAATGAGCAGTTCTTC. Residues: CAISEGGLATLAYNEQFF.

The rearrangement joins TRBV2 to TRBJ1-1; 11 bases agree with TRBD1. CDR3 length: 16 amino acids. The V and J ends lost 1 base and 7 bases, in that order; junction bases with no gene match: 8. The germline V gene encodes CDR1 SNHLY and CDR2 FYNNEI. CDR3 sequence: CASSEETPGQGVEAFF. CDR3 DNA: TGTGCCAGCAGTGAAGAAACACCGGGACAGGGGGTTGAAGCTTTCTTT.

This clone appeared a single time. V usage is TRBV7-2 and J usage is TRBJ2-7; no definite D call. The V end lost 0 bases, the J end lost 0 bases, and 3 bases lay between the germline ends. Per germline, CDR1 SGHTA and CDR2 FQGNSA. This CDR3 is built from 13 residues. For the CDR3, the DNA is TGTGCCAGCAGCTTAGCTAGCTCCTACGAGCAGTACTTC. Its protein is CASSLASSYEQYF. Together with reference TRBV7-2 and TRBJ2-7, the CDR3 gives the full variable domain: GAGVSQSPSNKVTEKGKDVELRCDPISGHTALYWYRQSLGQGLEFLIYFQGNSAPDKSGLPSDRFSAERTGGSVSTLTIQRTQQEDSAVYLCASSLASSYEQYFGPGTRLTVT.

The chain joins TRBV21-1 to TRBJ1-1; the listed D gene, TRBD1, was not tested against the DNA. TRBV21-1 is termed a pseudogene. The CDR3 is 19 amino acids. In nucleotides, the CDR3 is TGTGCCAGCAGCAAAGCCTCTTCCCGGGACACCTCTTCGGGCACTGAAGCTTTCTTT. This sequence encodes CASSKASSRDTSSGTEAFF.

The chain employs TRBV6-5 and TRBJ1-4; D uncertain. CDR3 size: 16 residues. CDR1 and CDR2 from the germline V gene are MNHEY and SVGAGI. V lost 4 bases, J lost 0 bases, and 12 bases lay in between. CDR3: CASSSVHGSTNEKLFF. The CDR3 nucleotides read TGTGCCAGCAGTTCTGTTCACGGGTCAACTAATGAAAAACTGTTTTTT.

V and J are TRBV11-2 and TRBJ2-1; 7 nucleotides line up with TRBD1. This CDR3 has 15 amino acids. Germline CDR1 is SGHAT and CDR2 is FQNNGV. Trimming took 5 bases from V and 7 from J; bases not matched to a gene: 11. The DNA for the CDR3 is TGTGCCAGCAGCCCCCGACAGGGCGAAGGGAATGAGCAGTTCTTC. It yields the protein CASSPRQGEGNEQFF.

DNA of the CDR3: TGTGCCAGCAGCCTGGACAGTCCGAACACTGAAGCTTTCTTT. Protein sequence: CASSLDSPNTEAFF. The chain carries TRBV7-9 and TRBJ1-1, with D maybe TRBD1 (6 bases). Germline assignment: CDR1 SEHNR and CDR2 FQNEAQ (reference sequence). The length of the CDR3 is 14 residues. The V end lost 5 bases, the J end lost 1 base, and 11 bases lay between the germline ends.

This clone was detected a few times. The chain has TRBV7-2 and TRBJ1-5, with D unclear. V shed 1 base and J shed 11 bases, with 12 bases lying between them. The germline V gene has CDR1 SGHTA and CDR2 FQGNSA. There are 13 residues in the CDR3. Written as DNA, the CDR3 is TGTGCCAGCAGCTTAGTAGGGCTCGGGGCCCAGCATTTT. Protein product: CASSLVGLGAQHF.

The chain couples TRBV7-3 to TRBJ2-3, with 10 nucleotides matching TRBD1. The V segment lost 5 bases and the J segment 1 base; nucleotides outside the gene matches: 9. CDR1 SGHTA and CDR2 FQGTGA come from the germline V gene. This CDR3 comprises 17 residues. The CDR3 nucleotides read TGTGCCAGCAGCCGGGACAGGGGACAATTTCGCACAGATACGCAGTATTTT. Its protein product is CASSRDRGQFRTDTQYF.

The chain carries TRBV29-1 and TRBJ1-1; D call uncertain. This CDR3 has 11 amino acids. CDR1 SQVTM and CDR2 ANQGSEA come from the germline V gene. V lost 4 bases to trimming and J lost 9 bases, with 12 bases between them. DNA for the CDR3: TGCAGCGTTGCCCGGGGAGGGAAAGCTTTCTTT. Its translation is CSVARGGKAFF. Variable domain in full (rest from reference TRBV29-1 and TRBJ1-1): SAVISQKPSRDICQRGTSLTIQCQVDSQVTMMFWYRQQPGQSLTLIATANQGSEATYESGFVIDKFPISRPNLTFSTLTVSNMSPEDSSIYLCSVARGGKAFFGQGTRLTVV.

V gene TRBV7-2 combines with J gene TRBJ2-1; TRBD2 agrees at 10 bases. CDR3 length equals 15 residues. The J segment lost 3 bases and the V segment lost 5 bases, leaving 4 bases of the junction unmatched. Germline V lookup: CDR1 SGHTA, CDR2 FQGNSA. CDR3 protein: CASSQGLAVYNEQFF. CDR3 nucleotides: TGTGCCAGCAGCCAAGGACTAGCGGTCTACAATGAGCAGTTCTTC.

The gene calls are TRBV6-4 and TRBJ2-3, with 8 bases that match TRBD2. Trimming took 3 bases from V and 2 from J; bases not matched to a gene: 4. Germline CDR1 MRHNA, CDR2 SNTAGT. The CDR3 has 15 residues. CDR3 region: CASSDSSGNTDTQYF. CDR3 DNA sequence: TGTGCCAGCAGTGATAGTAGCGGGAACACAGATACGCAGTATTTT.

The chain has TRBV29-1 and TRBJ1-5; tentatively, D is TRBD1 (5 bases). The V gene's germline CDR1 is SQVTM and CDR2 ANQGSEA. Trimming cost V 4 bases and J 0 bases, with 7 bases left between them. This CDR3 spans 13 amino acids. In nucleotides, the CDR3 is TGCAGCGTTGCGACAGATAGCAATCAGCCCCAGCATTTT. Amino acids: CSVATDSNQPQHF.

The CDR3 here is CASSLDSGVVYEQYF. CDR3 coding DNA: TGTGCCAGCAGCTTAGACAGCGGGGTCGTTTACGAGCAGTACTTC. The chain employs TRBV7-2 and TRBJ2-7; 7 bases match TRBD2. Germline V gene data show CDR1 as SGHTA and CDR2 as FQGNSA. The CDR3 consists of 15 residues. The J segment lost 4 bases and the V segment lost 1 base, leaving 7 bases of the junction unmatched.

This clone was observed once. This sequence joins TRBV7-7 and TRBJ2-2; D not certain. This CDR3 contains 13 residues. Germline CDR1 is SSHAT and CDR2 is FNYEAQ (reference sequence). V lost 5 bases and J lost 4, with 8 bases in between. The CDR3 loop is CASSHDFTGELFF. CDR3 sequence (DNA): TGTGCCAGCAGCCATGACTTCACCGGGGAGCTGTTTTTT.

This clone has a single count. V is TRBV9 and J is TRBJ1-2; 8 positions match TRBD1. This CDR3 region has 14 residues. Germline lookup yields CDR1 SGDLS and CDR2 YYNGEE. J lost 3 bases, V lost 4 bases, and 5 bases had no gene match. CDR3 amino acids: CASSFEQGDYGYTF. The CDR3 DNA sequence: TGTGCCAGCAGCTTTGAACAGGGGGACTATGGCTACACCTTC.

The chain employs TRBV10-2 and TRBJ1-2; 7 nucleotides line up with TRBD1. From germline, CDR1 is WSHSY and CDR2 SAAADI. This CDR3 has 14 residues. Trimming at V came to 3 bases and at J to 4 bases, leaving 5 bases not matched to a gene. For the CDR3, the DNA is TGCGCCAGCAGTGATGCGGGACAGTTCTATGGCTACACCTTC. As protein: CASSDAGQFYGYTF.